These 30 T cell receptor beta chains were sequenced from one sample in a study of post-analysis software for immune sequencing data. Study results and limitations: Comparison of patients with controls showed five TRBV segments more frequent in patients, TRBV5-6, TRBV5-1 and TRBV20-1 among them.

These receptors' targets are unknown. Prepared libraries of TCR beta cDNA carried unique molecular identifiers. TCRdb re-called the PCR reads through MiXCR, storing one row per CDR3 protein. The sample includes about 430,000 distinct CDR3 sequences, more than 30% seen only once; the top ten take approximately 7.6%. The sequenced material came from blood. The receptors were gathered from a girl aged 2 to 9 with multiple sclerosis.

The chain couples TRBV20-1 to TRBJ2-3, with D perhaps TRBD1 (5 bases). This CDR3 region has 15 residues. The germline CDR1 and CDR2 sequences are DFQATT and SNEGSKA (reference sequence). V was pared by 0 bases and J by 1 base, with 11 bases between. This CDR3 is CSARDLGRGTDTQYF. For the CDR3, the DNA is TGCAGTGCTAGAGACCTGGGGCGCGGCACAGATACGCAGTATTTT.

In nucleotides, the CDR3 is TGCAGTGCTAGAGAATGGGCGGGGGCCCCCTACGAGCAGTACTTC. The encoded protein is CSAREWAGAPYEQYF. The chain combines TRBV20-1 with TRBJ2-5, with a possible D match to TRBD2 (7 bases). TRBJ2-7 matches the DNA end more closely, so the J call is doubtful. CDR1 and CDR2 from the germline V gene are DFQATT and SNEGSKA (reference sequence). The CDR3 covers 15 residues.

CDR3 bases: TGTGCCAGCAGTAGACAGGACTCCGTCCAGACCCAGTACTTC. The encoded protein is CASSRQDSVQTQYF. The V gene is TRBV12-3 or TRBV12-4, the J gene TRBJ2-5; D may be TRBD1 (6 bases). Deletions cut 5 bases from V and 6 bases from J, with 16 bases between. The CDR3 runs to 14 residues.

This clonotype has more than one count but fewer than ten. The chain carries TRBV15 and TRBJ2-6; the D gene could be TRBD1 or TRBD2 (5 bases each). Germline V CDR1 and CDR2: LNHNV, YYDKDF (reference sequence). The ends were cut back, 7 bases at V and 2 bases at J, with 12 bases in the middle. CDR3 length: 15 amino acids. The chain's CDR3 is CATIEGTAGANVLTF. In DNA form, the CDR3 reads TGTGCCACCATAGAGGGGACCGCTGGGGCCAACGTCCTGACTTTC. Combining the CDR3 with reference TRBV15 and TRBJ2-6 gives the whole variable domain DAMVIQNPRYQVTQFGKPVTLSCSQTLNHNVMYWYQQKSSQAPKLLFHYYDKDFNNEADTPDNFQSRRPNTSFCFLDIRSPGLGDTAMYLCATIEGTAGANVLTFGAGSRLTVL.

This chain uses TRBV28 with TRBJ1-2, with D perhaps TRBD1 (5 bases). Germline V gene data show CDR1 as MDHEN and CDR2 as SYDVKM. V dropped 7 bases and J dropped 1 base, with 19 bases sitting between them. The CDR3 totals 16 residues. As DNA, the CDR3 is TGTGCCAGCACTCCCCCAGGGCGGCTCGTTAACTATGGCTACACCTTC. Encoded protein: CASTPPGRLVNYGYTF.

This sequence joins TRBV4-1 and TRBJ2-7; maybe TRBD1 (6 bases). This CDR3 comprises 15 residues. Germline loops: CDR1 MGHRA, CDR2 YSYEKL. Deletions cut 0 bases from V and 2 bases from J, with 11 bases between. The CDR3 region is CASSQDRGLPYEQYF. CDR3 DNA sequence: TGCGCCAGCAGCCAAGACAGGGGTCTTCCCTACGAGCAGTACTTC.

This clonotype has just a few counts. V usage is TRBV12-3 or TRBV12-4 and J usage is TRBJ1-5, with D tentatively TRBD1 (6 bases). With 7 bases removed from V and 5 bases from J, the gap between germline ends came to 12 bases. This CDR3 spans 13 amino acids. CDR3 nucleotide sequence: TGTGCCAGCAACACAGGGAGAGATCAGCCCCAGCATTTT. This gives the protein CASNTGRDQPQHF.

The chain couples TRBV11-2 to TRBJ2-4; 11 bases are a match to TRBD1. With 4 bases clipped from V and 6 bases from J, the junction kept 14 bases outside the gene matches. CDR1 SGHAT and CDR2 FQNNGV come from the germline V gene. The CDR3 length is 18 residues. CDR3 in amino acids: CASSSSLPDRGRGNIQYF. CDR3 nucleotide sequence: TGTGCCAGCAGCTCATCTCTCCCGGACAGGGGGCGAGGAAACATTCAGTACTTC.

The chain carries TRBV5-6 and TRBJ1-2; the D is unclear. The CDR3 spans 12 residues. The germline CDR1 and CDR2 sequences are SGHDT and YYEEEE. The V and J ends lost 7 bases and 3 bases respectively, with 10 bases between them. The CDR3 nucleotides are TGTGCCAGCGGCGGCGTGGACTATGGCTACACCTTC. Translation: CASGGVDYGYTF.

V is TRBV7-9 and J is TRBJ1-4; D possibly corresponds to TRBD1 (5 bases). This CDR3 has 17 residues. Trimming took off 0 bases at V and 0 bases at J, with 11 bases between the two ends. Germline assignment: CDR1 SEHNR and CDR2 FQNEAQ (reference sequence). This CDR3 is CASSLAARGATNEKLFF. The DNA for the CDR3 is TGTGCCAGCAGCTTAGCGGCTCGGGGGGCAACTAATGAAAAACTGTTTTTT.

The chain joins TRBV7-2 to TRBJ2-7; TRBD2 agrees at 8 bases. In germline, CDR1 is SGHTA, CDR2 FQGNSA. Trimming cost V 0 bases and J 4 bases; bases outside gene matches: 8. The length of the CDR3 is 16 residues. CDR3 coding DNA: TGTGCCAGCAGCTTAGCTCCCGGACTAGCTTTTTACGAGCAGTACTTC. It translates to CASSLAPGLAFYEQYF.

Worth noting for this clonotype: Its ends do not fully match the called genes, so a read error is possible. The rearrangement links TRBV4-1 to TRBJ2-1, with no clear D. Germline V gene lookup returns CDR1 MGHRA and CDR2 YSYEKL. The CDR3 has 14 residues. DNA for the CDR3: TGCGCCAGCAGCCAAGAAAAGTTTGGCGATGAGCAGCTCTTC. It translates to CASSQEKFGDEQLF.

V gene TRBV6-5 combines with J gene TRBJ1-1; D remains unclear. This CDR3 spans 15 amino acids. Trimming shortened V by 0 bases and J by 6 bases, and 14 bases separated the two germline ends. Germline V gene lookup returns CDR1 MNHEY and CDR2 SVGAGI. The CDR3 sequence is CASSYSSGYPAEAFF. Written as DNA, the CDR3 is TGTGCCAGCAGTTACTCATCGGGGTATCCGGCTGAAGCTTTCTTT.

The chain carries TRBV12-3 or TRBV12-4 and TRBJ1-5; 7 bases agree with TRBD1. The CDR3 runs to 15 residues. V lost 5 bases, J lost 7 bases, and 11 bases stayed unmatched. DNA for the CDR3: TGTGCCAGCAGTCCGACAGGGATGGCGGGACAGCCCCAGCATTTT. Protein: CASSPTGMAGQPQHF.

This chain joins TRBV5-1 and TRBJ2-3, with TRBD1 identical over 7 bases. V shed 4 bases, J shed 2 bases, and the junction held 10 bases outside the gene matches. Germline CDR1 is SGHRS and CDR2 is YFSETQ. The CDR3 has 16 amino acids. CDR3 nucleotide sequence: TGCGCCAGCAGCCCGCTCCGGGACAGCGTCACAGATACGCAGTATTTT. Its protein product is CASSPLRDSVTDTQYF. Filled out from reference TRBV5-1 and TRBJ2-3, the complete variable domain reads KAGVTQTPRYLIKTRGQQVTLSCSPISGHRSVSWYQQTPGQGLQFLFEYFSETQRNKGNFPGRFSGRQFSNSRSEMNVSTLELGDSALYLCASSPLRDSVTDTQYFGPGTRLTVL.

This clonotype was detected only a few times. The genes are TRBV29-1 and TRBJ2-1; D unclear. This CDR3 contains 13 residues. Germline V gene data show CDR1 as SQVTM and CDR2 as ANQGSEA. V was cut by 4 bases and J by 0 bases, with 7 bases left in between. CDR3 protein: CSVAIPSYNEQFF. CDR3 nucleotide sequence: TGCAGCGTTGCTATTCCCTCCTACAATGAGCAGTTCTTC.

The chain has TRBV10-3 and TRBJ2-7; D may be TRBD2 (5 bases). V lost 5 bases and J 6 bases, leaving 11 bases between the germline ends. Germline V lookup: CDR1 ENHRY, CDR2 SYGVKD. This CDR3 region has 12 residues. CDR3 in DNA: TGTGCCATCAGTACCGAGGGTACCGAGCAGTACTTC. Its protein is CAISTEGTEQYF.

The J gene is TRBJ1-1, the V gene TRBV19; TRBD1 is a possible D gene (5 bases). Germline V CDR1 and CDR2: LNHDA, SQIVND (reference sequence). This CDR3 is 14 amino acids long. Trimming cost V 7 bases and J 6 bases, with 18 bases left between them. The CDR3 coding sequence is TGTGCCAGTAACCCGCGGCGGGGGAATGCTGAAGCTTTCTTT. Translation: CASNPRRGNAEAFF. Based on the CDR3 plus reference TRBV19 and TRBJ1-1, the full variable domain is DGGITQSPKYLFRKEGQNVTLSCEQNLNHDAMYWYRQDPGQGLRLIYYSQIVNDFQKGDIAEGYSVSREKKESFPLTVTSAQKNPTAFYLCASNPRRGNAEAFFGQGTRLTVV.

The V gene is TRBV12-3 or TRBV12-4, the J gene TRBJ2-2, with D perhaps matching TRBD1 (5 bases). Trimming removed 2 bases from V and 4 bases from J, with 11 bases in between. The CDR3 is made up of 15 amino acids. The DNA for the CDR3 is TGTGCCAGCAGTTTAATGTTAGGGGCCACCGGGGAGCTGTTTTTT. Translating gives CASSLMLGATGELFF.

The J gene is TRBJ2-5, the V gene TRBV28; TRBD1 matches at 11 bases. The CDR3 has 16 residues. CDR1 MDHEN and CDR2 SYDVKM come from the germline V gene. V dropped 3 bases and J dropped 2; count of bases not matched to a gene: 5. CDR3 sequence: CASSFGTGGGQETQYF. The CDR3, as DNA: TGTGCCAGCAGTTTCGGGACAGGGGGGGGGCAAGAGACCCAGTACTTC.

This chain connects TRBV5-1 to TRBJ2-1; 11 nucleotides align to TRBD2. The junction had 7 bases not matched to a gene; V was cut back by 1 base and J by 4 bases. The CDR3 runs to 17 residues. CDR1 is SGHRS, CDR2 YFSETQ, per germline. The CDR3: CASSLLAGGPKYNEQFF. In nucleotides, the CDR3 is TGCGCCAGCAGCTTGCTAGCGGGGGGACCCAAGTACAATGAGCAGTTCTTC.

This clonotype was seen a handful of times. CDR3 bases: TGCAGTGCATCTAGGGGGACAGGGACCTACGAGCAGTACTTC. Translating it yields CSASRGTGTYEQYF. This chain uses TRBV20-1 with TRBJ2-4; 9 bases agree with TRBD1. TRBJ2-7 matches the DNA end more closely, so the J call is doubtful. Per the germline V gene, CDR1 is DFQATT and CDR2 is SNEGSKA (reference sequence). The CDR3 is 14 residues long.

A few counts support this clonotype. The chain recombines TRBV6-5 with TRBJ2-5; weak D call: TRBD2 (5 bases). The V end was cut by 0 bases, the J end by 11 bases, with 13 bases between. The CDR3 loop spans 13 amino acids. The V gene's germline CDR1 is MNHEY and CDR2 SVGAGI. The CDR3 sequence: CASSYSGLSEQYF. Written as DNA, the CDR3 is TGTGCCAGCAGTTACTCCGGACTCTCGGAGCAGTACTTC.

This clonotype was detected only a few times. The chain recombines TRBV7-2 with TRBJ1-1; 8 bases agree with TRBD1. Germline CDR1 reads SGHTA; CDR2 reads FQGNSA. This CDR3 has 13 residues. J gave up 7 bases and V 5 bases, and 6 bases lay outside the gene matches. CDR3 nucleotide sequence: TGTGCCAGCAGCCCGGACAGGGCCCTTGAAGCTTTCTTT. Its translation is CASSPDRALEAFF.

A word on this clonotype: The junction differs from germline at one of its ends, possibly a read error. The V and J genes are TRBV12-3 or TRBV12-4 and TRBJ2-7; D is unclear. This CDR3 is 14 amino acids long. The chain's CDR3 is CASSLIDDSYGQYF. In nucleotides, the CDR3 is TGTGCCAGCAGCTTGATCGACGACTCCTACGGGCAGTACTTC.

This chain uses TRBV28 with TRBJ2-5; a weak D match, TRBD1 (6 bases). The CDR3 covers 14 residues. Trimming took 6 bases from V and 7 from J, leaving 18 bases between them. CDR1 and CDR2 from the germline V gene are MDHEN and SYDVKM. The CDR3 is CASRGRGKLVTQYF. The CDR3 nucleotides are TGTGCCAGCAGGGGCAGGGGAAAGCTTGTGACCCAGTACTTC. Full variable domain (outside the CDR3, taken from reference TRBV28 and TRBJ2-5): DVKVTQSSRYLVKRTGEKVFLECVQDMDHENMFWYRQDPGLGLRLIYFSYDVKMKEKGDIPEGYSVSREKKERFSLILESASTNQTSMYLCASRGRGKLVTQYFGPGTRLLVL.

With regard to this clonotype: A read error may produce the germline difference seen at one junction end. The CDR3 DNA reads TGCGCCAGCAGCTTGGAGGGGGTGAACACTGAAGCTTACTTT. Translated, it gives CASSLEGVNTEAYF. V and J are TRBV5-1 and TRBJ1-1; maybe TRBD1 (6 bases). The CDR3 is made up of 14 amino acids. Germline CDR1 reads SGHRS; CDR2 reads YFSETQ.

This rearrangement joins TRBV29-1 to TRBJ2-6; 7 bases are shared with TRBD1. V lost 7 bases, J lost 0 bases, and 9 bases stayed unmatched. Germline V gene sequence: CDR1 SQVTM, CDR2 ANQGSEA. The CDR3 covers 16 residues. In DNA form, the CDR3 reads TGCAGCGGCGGACAGGTTTTGCCCTCTGGGGCCAACGTCCTGACTTTC. Translation gives CSGGQVLPSGANVLTF.

V gene TRBV11-2 combines with J gene TRBJ2-7; a possible D gene is TRBD2 (6 bases). The J call could be wrong; TRBJ2-5 is a better fit for the DNA end. CDR3 length equals 15 residues. CDR1 SGHAT and CDR2 FQNNGV come from the germline V gene. The CDR3 nucleotides read TGTGCCAGCATCCTTACGACGGGAGTTGGCGAGACCCAGTACTTC. Encoded protein: CASILTTGVGETQYF.

Points on this clonotype: The junction shows a germline mismatch at one end, possibly a read error. The J gene is TRBJ1-4, the V gene TRBV7-9; TRBD1 might be the D (5 bases). This CDR3 spans 17 amino acids. Germline V gives CDR1 SEHNR, CDR2 FQNEAQ (reference sequence). The CDR3 nucleotides read TGTGCTAGCAGCTCGTCAGGGATTCCTGCAACTAATGAAAAACTGTTTTTT. This encodes CASSSSGIPATNEKLFF.